Each of the 15 T cell receptor beta chains below was sequenced from the same sample in a study of T cell clonality in common variable immunodeficiency. The assay was immunoSEQ multiplex PCR, and TCRdb's table has in-frame clones only and misses some. This sample has roughly 30,000 clones, each found more than once. The sequencing sample was made of peripheral blood mononuclear cells. All receptors come from a person aged 18 to 75 in good health.

This clone was found a few times. The read ends 3 residues early relative to the CDR3; the germline J gene fills the gap. The genes are TRBV7-3 and TRBJ1-4, with TRBD1 matching over 7 bases. This CDR3 is built from 17 residues. The germline CDR1 and CDR2 sequences are SGHTA and FQGTGA. The CDR3 sequence is CASSLTSLDRPYSPLFF. The sequenced CDR3 bases are TGTGCCAGCAGCTTAACGTCGCTGGACAGGCCCTATTCACCA.

In its sample, this clone was seen a few times. The sequence runs out 3 residues before the end of the CDR3; the remainder is reconstructed from the germline J gene. The rearrangement uses TRBV7-2 and TRBJ1-5, with D hard to call. V was clipped by 7 bases and J by 0 bases, with 7 bases between them. There are 13 residues in the CDR3. The V gene's germline CDR1 is SGHTA and CDR2 FQGNSA. CDR3 sequence: CASNRGSNQPQHF. The sequenced part of the CDR3 DNA is TGTGCCAGCAATCGAGGTAGCAATCAGCCC.

This clone was seen many times. The missing CDR3 end, 3 residues past where the read stops, is filled in from the germline J gene. The rearrangement links TRBV19 to TRBJ2-6; D unclear. This CDR3 spans 17 amino acids. Between the trimmed V and J ends, which lost 5 bases and 2 bases, there was a span of 16 bases. The germline gives CDR1 LNHDA, CDR2 SQIVND (reference sequence). The CDR3 protein is CASSFYSTPTGANVLTF. The sequenced CDR3 bases are TGTGCCAGTAGTTTTTACAGCACCCCAACTGGGGCCAACGTC.

This clone was found a few times. The read falls 3 residues short of the CDR3 end, and the missing part is taken from the germline J gene. This chain uses TRBV2 with TRBJ2-1, with a possible D match to TRBD2 (6 bases). Looked up from germline, CDR1 is SNHLY and CDR2 is FYNNEI. The CDR3 sequence is 13 residues long. V was trimmed by 11 bases and J by 3 bases, leaving 14 bases between them. The covered CDR3 bases are TGTGCCGGGGCTGGTAGCGGCTACAATGAG. Its protein product is CAGAGSGYNE. The CDR3 in its entirety is CAGAGSGYNEQFF. The full variable domain, completed using reference TRBV2 and TRBJ2-1, is EPEVTQTPSHQVTQMGQEVILRCVPISNHLYFYWYRQILGQKVEFLVSFYNNEISEKSEIFDDQFSVERPDGSNFTLKIRSTKLEDSAMYFCAGAGSGYNEQFFGPGTRLTVL.

The table lists this clone with many counts. The sequenced fragment ends 3 residues before the CDR3 boundary, so the rest is inferred from the germline J gene. The chain combines TRBV20-1 with TRBJ1-1; 7 nucleotides line up with TRBD1. The CDR3 runs 17 residues. The V and J ends lost 0 bases and 2 bases, in that order; junction bases with no gene match: 12. The germline gives CDR1 DFQATT, CDR2 SNEGSKA (reference sequence). This CDR3 is CSARDRPGQILNTEAFF. Incomplete CDR3 DNA: TGCAGTGCTAGAGATCGGCCGGGACAGATATTAAACACTGAA.

This clone appeared a few times. With the read ending 3 residues before the CDR3 end, the germline J gene is used to fill in that end. The J gene is TRBJ2-7, the V gene TRBV19; D call uncertain. Germline CDR1 and CDR2: LNHDA and SQIVND (reference sequence). Trimming stripped 3 bases from V and 1 base from J, with 13 bases between. The CDR3 contains 15 residues. The CDR3: CASSIELGLSYEQYF. The part of the CDR3 DNA that was read is TGTGCCAGTAGTATCGAACTCGGGTTGTCCTACGAG.

The table lists this clone with many counts. Partial CDR3 DNA: TGTGCCAGCAGTTTCCCTGGACAGGGTTTGTACGAG. It is translated as CASSFPGQGLYE. The whole CDR3 protein is CASSFPGQGLYEQYF. V and J are TRBV6-2 or TRBV6-3 and TRBJ2-7, with 8 bases aligning to TRBD1. The CDR3 end falls 3 residues outside the read, so it is completed with the germline J gene. The ends lost 4 bases at V and 4 bases at J; junction bases unmatched: 9. This CDR3 has 15 amino acids. CDR1 and CDR2 (germline): MNHEY, SVGEGT.

This clone was picked up many times. The CDR3 is cut off 3 residues early in the read; its end comes from the germline J gene. V is TRBV30 and J is TRBJ2-7, with 7 bases fitting TRBD2. Per germline, CDR1 GTSNPN and CDR2 SVGIG (reference sequence). This CDR3 contains 12 residues. The junction had 2 bases not matched to a gene; V was cut back by 3 bases and J by 3 bases. The sequenced part of the CDR3 DNA is TGTGCCTGGAGGCGCGGGGGCTACGAG. It yields the protein CAWRRGGYE. The entire CDR3 protein is CAWRRGGYEQYF.

Ten or more counts support this clone. The read stops 3 residues short of the end of the CDR3; the missing end is completed from the germline J gene. V usage is TRBV6-2 or TRBV6-3 and J usage is TRBJ2-6; 7 bases fit TRBD1. Germline V lookup: CDR1 MNHEY, CDR2 SVGEGT. Unmatched junction bases numbered 5, after V lost 7 bases and J lost 2 bases. This CDR3 is built from 15 residues. The sequenced CDR3 bases are TGTGCCAGCATGACAGGGAGCGCTGGGGCCAACGTC. Translating it yields CASMTGSAGANV. The whole CDR3 reads CASMTGSAGANVLTF.

This clone occurred many times. Coverage ceases 3 residues before the CDR3 finishes, and the germline J gene fills in the end. J is TRBJ1-2 and V is TRBV29-1, with D possibly matching TRBD1 (5 bases). Looked up from germline, CDR1 is SQVTM and CDR2 is ANQGSEA. This CDR3 has 17 residues. CDR3 amino acids: CSVEGLAGTSSYNDYTF. The sequenced part of the CDR3 DNA is TGCAGCGTTGAAGGCCTAGCGGGGACCAGCTCCTACAATGAC.

This clone was detected ten times or more. Read sequence stops 3 residues before the CDR3 end, and the germline J gene provides the missing end. The chain couples TRBV20-1 to TRBJ1-5; TRBD1 is a possible D gene (5 bases). The CDR3 runs to 14 residues. Germline CDR1 reads DFQATT; CDR2 reads SNEGSKA (reference sequence). Trimming pared 1 base from V and 1 base from J, leaving 8 bases between. The CDR3 bases that were read are TGCAGTGCTAGAGGCAGGGCCAGCAATCAGCCC. This encodes CSARGRASNQP. The whole CDR3 region reads CSARGRASNQPQHF.

About this clone: The read finishes 3 residues shy of the CDR3 end, and the germline J gene is used to complete it. This rearrangement joins TRBV7-9 to TRBJ1-2; 8 bases are shared with TRBD1. The germline V gene encodes CDR1 SEHNR and CDR2 FQNEAQ (reference sequence). The CDR3 covers 14 residues. The trim removed 7 bases at V and 6 bases at J, leaving 10 bases unmatched. The CDR3 is CASIRAGGLDGYTF. The DNA read from the CDR3 is TGTGCCAGCATACGGGCAGGGGGCTTGGATGGC.

At least ten counts were recorded for this clone. Sequencing ends 3 residues short of the CDR3 end; the germline J gene provides the rest. The gene calls are TRBV5-1 and TRBJ1-2; D unresolved. The length of the CDR3 is 15 residues. V was pared by 4 bases and J by 2 bases, with 15 bases between. Germline lookup yields CDR1 SGHRS and CDR2 YFSETQ. The part of the CDR3 DNA that was read is TGCGCCAGCAGCCCCTTTGAGGGCGGGAACTATGGC. This translates into CASSPFEGGNYG. In full, the CDR3 reads CASSPFEGGNYGYTF.

In this sample, this clone turned up many times. The read gets to within 3 residues of the CDR3 end, and the germline J gene fills in the rest. V usage is TRBV7-2 and J usage is TRBJ2-3; D might be TRBD2 (5 bases). There are 12 residues in the CDR3. The V and J ends lost 5 bases and 6 bases respectively, with 9 bases between them. Germline assignment: CDR1 SGHTA and CDR2 FQGNSA. The DNA read from the CDR3 is TGTGCCAGCAGCCCCCGAGGGGATACG. Its translation is CASSPRGDT. In full, the CDR3 is CASSPRGDTQYF.

This clone was seen at least ten times. The read gets to within 3 residues of the CDR3 end, and the germline J gene fills in the rest. The chain couples TRBV5-1 to TRBJ2-5; TRBD1 matches at 9 bases. Germline CDR1 and CDR2: SGHRS and YFSETQ. The J segment lost 1 base and the V segment lost 1 base, leaving 2 bases of the junction unmatched. This CDR3 contains 15 residues. CDR3 bases read: TGCGCCAGCAGCTTGTTGACAGGGGGCCAAGAGACC. It yields the protein CASSLLTGGQET. The CDR3 in full is CASSLLTGGQETQYF.